This T cell receptor beta chain is from a study of T cell changes during pregnancy in multiple sclerosis. Germline V CDR1 and CDR2: MNHEY, SMNVEV (reference sequence). The V end was cut by 2 bases, the J end by 8 bases, with 16 bases between. CDR3 size: 15 residues. TCRdb keeps only in-frame clones here, not all; method: immunoSEQ multiplex PCR. The profile shows approximately 110,000 clones, approximately 90% of them singletons. This clonotype originated in a female donor with multiple sclerosis, enrolled in a pregnancy study. The chain carries TRBV27 and TRBJ2-1; D gene ambiguous. Sequenced material: peripheral blood, taken after pregnancy. The CDR3 protein is CASSLGATSRDEQFF. The CDR3 DNA reads as TGTGCCAGCAGTTTAGGAGCAACAAGTCGGGATGAGCAGTTCTTC.